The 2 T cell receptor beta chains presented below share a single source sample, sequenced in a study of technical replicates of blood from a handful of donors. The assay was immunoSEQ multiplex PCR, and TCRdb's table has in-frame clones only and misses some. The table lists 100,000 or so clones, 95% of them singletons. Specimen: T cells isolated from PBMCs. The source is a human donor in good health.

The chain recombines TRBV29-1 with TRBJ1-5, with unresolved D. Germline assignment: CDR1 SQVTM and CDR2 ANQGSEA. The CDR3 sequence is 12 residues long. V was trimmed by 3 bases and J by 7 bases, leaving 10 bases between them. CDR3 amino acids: CSVEGEDQPQHF. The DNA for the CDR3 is TGCAGCGTTGAGGGAGAAGACCAGCCCCAGCATTTT. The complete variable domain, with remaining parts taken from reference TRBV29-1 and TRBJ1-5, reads SAVISQKPSRDICQRGTSLTIQCQVDSQVTMMFWYRQQPGQSLTLIATANQGSEATYESGFVIDKFPISRPNLTFSTLTVSNMSPEDSSIYLCSVEGEDQPQHFGDGTRLSIL.

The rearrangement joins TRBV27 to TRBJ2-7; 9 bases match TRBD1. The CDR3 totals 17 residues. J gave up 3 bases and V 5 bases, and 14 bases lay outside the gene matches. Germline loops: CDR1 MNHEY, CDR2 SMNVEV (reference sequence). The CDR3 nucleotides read TGTGCCAGCAGTCGCTCCGGGACAGGGAGTGGATTCTACGAGCAGTACTTC. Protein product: CASSRSGTGSGFYEQYF.